The 19 T cell receptor beta chains below all came from one sample that was sequenced in a study of response to subunit inactivated influenza vaccine. MiXCR, run by TCRdb on the RT-PCR reads, gives a single entry per CDR3 protein. The table lists 500,000 to 600,000 distinct CDR3 sequences, around 13% of them singletons. This specimen consisted of PBMCs from blood, obtained approximately 13 days after vaccination. These TCRs come from a man in his fifties who received an inactivated influenza vaccine.

The chain has TRBV5-1 and TRBJ1-2; a possible D gene is TRBD1 (5 bases). V was trimmed by 4 bases and J by 0 bases, leaving 22 bases between them. This CDR3 has 18 residues. CDR1 and CDR2 (germline): SGHRS, YFSETQ. The CDR3 protein is CASSPGTPVRDTNYGYTF. In DNA form, the CDR3 reads TGCGCCAGCAGCCCCGGGACTCCGGTGAGGGATACTAACTATGGCTACACCTTC. Full variable domain (outside the CDR3, taken from reference TRBV5-1 and TRBJ1-2): KAGVTQTPRYLIKTRGQQVTLSCSPISGHRSVSWYQQTPGQGLQFLFEYFSETQRNKGNFPGRFSGRQFSNSRSEMNVSTLELGDSALYLCASSPGTPVRDTNYGYTFGSGTRLTVV.

The chain employs TRBV5-1 and TRBJ2-1; 7 bases map to TRBD2. The CDR3 consists of 15 residues. Germline CDR1 and CDR2: SGHRS and YFSETQ. With V trimmed by 7 bases and J by 1 base, 8 bases remained unmatched. CDR3 nucleotides: TGCGCCAGCGTTCGCTCTAGCGGATCCTACAATGAGCAGTTCTTC. It translates to CASVRSSGSYNEQFF. Full variable domain (remainder filled in from reference TRBV5-1 and TRBJ2-1): KAGVTQTPRYLIKTRGQQVTLSCSPISGHRSVSWYQQTPGQGLQFLFEYFSETQRNKGNFPGRFSGRQFSNSRSEMNVSTLELGDSALYLCASVRSSGSYNEQFFGPGTRLTVL.

The chain is built from TRBV18 and TRBJ2-1; no clear D. V dropped 1 base and J dropped 5 bases, with 15 bases sitting between them. The CDR3 has 16 residues. Germline V lookup: CDR1 KGHSH, CDR2 LQKENI. CDR3 region: CASSPRSAGYHNEQFF. In nucleotides, the CDR3 is TGTGCCAGCTCACCACGGTCGGCCGGGTACCACAATGAGCAGTTCTTC. Filled out from reference TRBV18 and TRBJ2-1, the complete variable domain reads NAGVMQNPRHLVRRRGQEARLRCSPMKGHSHVYWYRQLPEEGLKFMVYLQKENIIDESGMPKERFSAEFPKEGPSILRIQQVVRGDSAAYFCASSPRSAGYHNEQFFGPGTRLTVL.

The chain couples TRBV9 to TRBJ2-3, with TRBD1 identical over 8 bases. The trim removed 1 base at V and 4 bases at J, leaving 5 bases unmatched. The CDR3 spans 15 residues. Germline V gene data show CDR1 as SGDLS and CDR2 as YYNGEE. CDR3 in amino acids: CASSVRTGPPDTQYF. CDR3 bases: TGTGCCAGCAGCGTAAGGACAGGGCCCCCAGATACGCAGTATTTT.

The chain links TRBV4-2 to TRBJ2-3, with D maybe TRBD2 (6 bases). The germline V gene encodes CDR1 LGHNA and CDR2 YNFKEQ. The CDR3 covers 14 residues. V lost 4 bases to trimming and J lost 2 bases, with 10 bases between them. The DNA of the CDR3 is TGTGCCAGCAGCCCGGGACTTTTCACAGATACGCAGTATTTT. Its translation: CASSPGLFTDTQYF.

The V and J genes are TRBV7-2 and TRBJ2-1; 10 bases agree with TRBD2. The ends lost 10 bases at V and 0 bases at J; junction bases unmatched: 6. Germline CDR1 and CDR2: SGHTA and FQGNSA. CDR3 length: 15 residues. The DNA of the CDR3 is TGTGCCATTGGGGCTAGCGGGAGCTCCTACAATGAGCAGTTCTTC. Its protein is CAIGASGSSYNEQFF.

This clonotype was observed many times. The chain uses TRBV12-3 or TRBV12-4 and TRBJ2-2; 9 bases align to TRBD1. The CDR3 extends over 20 amino acids. The ends lost 2 bases at V and 6 bases at J; junction bases unmatched: 19. The CDR3 region is CASSLRPGQGRWGLSGELFF. The CDR3 DNA reads as TGTGCCAGCAGTTTACGGCCGGGACAGGGTCGCTGGGGGTTGTCCGGGGAGCTGTTTTTT.

This chain connects TRBV12-3 or TRBV12-4 to TRBJ1-1; tentative D call: TRBD1 (5 bases). The V gene lost 8 bases and the J gene lost 0 bases, with 16 bases spanning the gap. The CDR3 loop spans 15 amino acids. The CDR3 reads CASGSTGRLNTEAFF. CDR3 DNA sequence: TGTGCCAGCGGATCGACGGGGCGTCTGAACACTGAAGCTTTCTTT.

A few counts support this clonotype. The rearrangement joins TRBV28 to TRBJ1-2; D is ambiguous. Germline values: CDR1 MDHEN, CDR2 SYDVKM. The CDR3 covers 15 residues. V was clipped by 7 bases and J by 0 bases, with 15 bases between them. CDR3 sequence: CASTPSGSTNYGYTF. The CDR3 DNA reads TGTGCCAGCACCCCGTCGGGCAGCACTAACTATGGCTACACCTTC.

The chain recombines TRBV15 with TRBJ2-2, with D perhaps given as TRBD1 or TRBD2 (6 bases each). This CDR3 contains 17 residues. Germline-derived CDR1 and CDR2 are LNHNV and YYDKDF (reference sequence). V lost 0 bases, J lost 0 bases, and 11 bases lay in between. The CDR3 loop is CATSRDNGGANTGELFF. The CDR3 DNA is TGTGCCACCAGCAGAGATAACGGGGGCGCGAACACCGGGGAGCTGTTTTTT.

The sample holds a few counts of this clonotype. The chain recombines TRBV7-9 with TRBJ2-7; D perhaps matches TRBD1 (5 bases). Germline V gene lookup returns CDR1 SEHNR and CDR2 FQNEAQ (reference sequence). The CDR3 sequence is 16 residues long. V gave up 1 base and J gave up 5 bases, with 18 bases separating them. CDR3 nucleotide sequence: TGTGCCAGCAGCTTAGGTGCCGTCCGGAGCAGGGACGAGCAGTACTTC. Residues: CASSLGAVRSRDEQYF.

This clonotype was seen a few times. This sequence joins TRBV28 and TRBJ2-6; no firm D call. Trimming shortened V by 9 bases and J by 2 bases, and 8 bases separated the two germline ends. The germline CDR1 and CDR2 sequences are MDHEN and SYDVKM. The CDR3 is made up of 13 amino acids. CDR3 protein: CASFQTGANVLTF. In nucleotides, the CDR3 is TGTGCCAGTTTCCAGACTGGGGCCAACGTCCTGACTTTC.

In this sample, this clonotype turned up a few times. V usage is TRBV18 and J usage is TRBJ1-2; 7 bases map to TRBD1. The germline V gene has CDR1 KGHSH and CDR2 LQKENI. Trimming removed 3 bases from V and 9 bases from J; junction bases left unmatched: 4. The CDR3 extends over 12 amino acids. The CDR3 region is CASSPNRGSYTF. DNA for the CDR3: TGTGCCAGCTCACCCAACAGGGGTAGCTACACCTTC.

The sample holds many counts of this clonotype. The CDR3 DNA reads as TGTGCCAGCAGCCAAAGGGCCCCCCAGCGGGGGTACACAGATACGCAGTATTTT. It translates to CASSQRAPQRGYTDTQYF. This chain joins TRBV4-2 and TRBJ2-3; TRBD2 aligns across 8 bases. Germline-derived CDR1 and CDR2 are LGHNA and YNFKEQ. Trimming took 2 bases from V and 2 from J; bases not matched to a gene: 12. The CDR3 is 18 amino acids.

This clonotype was observed a handful of times. The chain joins TRBV20-1 to TRBJ2-3, with TRBD1 matching over 9 bases. With 3 bases clipped from V and 2 bases from J, the junction kept 6 bases outside the gene matches. The CDR3 is made up of 15 amino acids. CDR1 and CDR2 from the germline V gene are DFQATT and SNEGSKA (reference sequence). The CDR3 bases are TGCAGTGCTAGGAGGGGGACAGGGACCACAGATACGCAGTATTTT. Encoded protein: CSARRGTGTTDTQYF.

This clonotype was counted between two and nine times. This sequence joins TRBV10-3 and TRBJ2-5; 8 bases map to TRBD2. Germline V CDR1 and CDR2: ENHRY, SYGVKD. Trimming at V came to 8 bases and at J to 5 bases, leaving 4 bases not matched to a gene. The CDR3 extends over 12 amino acids. The CDR3: CAIAGGGETQYF. As DNA, the CDR3 is TGTGCCATCGCGGGGGGCGGGGAGACCCAGTACTTC.

This clonotype was detected many times. The CDR3 reads CASSKLGDTGELFF. The CDR3 DNA reads as TGCGCCAGCAGCAAGCTCGGGGACACCGGGGAGCTGTTTTTT. The V gene is TRBV5-1, the J gene TRBJ2-2, with TRBD2 as a possible D gene (5 bases). Germline CDR1 reads SGHRS; CDR2 reads YFSETQ. CDR3 length equals 14 residues. V was trimmed by 4 bases and J by 3 bases, leaving 10 bases between them.

This clonotype was seen ten or more times. This chain connects TRBV7-8 to TRBJ1-6; D remains ambiguous. The CDR3 runs to 15 residues. In germline, CDR1 is SGHVS, CDR2 FQNEAQ. V was pared by 1 base and J by 7 bases, with 11 bases between. CDR3 bases: TGTGCCAGCAGCTTAGAAACACGACGGAATTCACCCCTCCACTTT. It is translated as CASSLETRRNSPLHF.

In this sample, this clonotype turned up a few times. This chain connects TRBV10-3 to TRBJ2-5; D unclear. Germline-derived CDR1 and CDR2 are ENHRY and SYGVKD. Trimming shortened V by 11 bases and J by 2 bases, and 15 bases separated the two germline ends. The length of the CDR3 is 13 residues. The CDR3 region has the DNA TGTGCCTCAAAAAATGCTGGGCAAGAGACCCAGTACTTC. This encodes CASKNAGQETQYF.